These T cell receptor beta chains were read from a single sample in a study of blood T cell repertoires in COVID-19. Here immunoSEQ multiplex PCR was the method, and the copy in TCRdb shows in-frame clones only, minus some. The data show 200,000 to 250,000 clones, 80% to 85% seen once. Sequencing was done on a sample of peripheral blood. These receptors all come from a woman aged 60-75 years with acute or convalescent COVID-19. The CDR3 runs from the conserved cysteine through the conserved F or W. Each record gives: D gene, V gene, J gene, clone size, CDR3 DNA, CDR3 protein. A D gene is named only where the DNA matches it firmly. The listing skips clone size in some rows; elsewhere it reads once, few, many or a size class.

>NA|TRBV11-2|TRBJ2-3|NA
TGTGCCAGCAGCTTAGGGCCAGTTAGCACAGATACGCAGTATTTT
CASSLGPVSTDTQYF
>NA|TRBV3-1/TRBV3-2|TRBJ2-1|once
TGTGCCAGCAGCCAAGATCTTCTGCGGAGCGTCTACAATGAGCAGTTCTTC
CASSQDLLRSVYNEQFF
>NA|TRBV2|TRBJ1-6|NA
TGTGCCAGCAGTGAGGGGGATCGGGGGGCCTATAATTCACCCCTCCACTTT
CASSEGDRGAYNSPLHF
>NA|TRBV15|TRBJ1-5|NA
TGTGCCACCAGCAGAGGGTTAGGGTTAAAGGGGAATCAGCCCCAGCATTTT
CATSRGLGLKGNQPQHF
>NA|TRBV5-4|TRBJ2-6|NA
TGTGCCAGCAGTGGAGGGGGGGCCTCGAGCTCTGGGGCCAACGTCCTGACTTTC
CASSGGGASSSGANVLTF
>TRBD1|TRBV5-4|TRBJ1-3|NA
TGTGCCAGCAGCGCGGACAGGAGCTCTGGAAACACCATATATTTT
CASSADRSSGNTIYF
>NA|TRBV7-8|TRBJ1-6|NA
TGTGCCAGCAGCGCCGACAGGAGAGGTGGTTCACCCCTCCACTTT
CASSADRRGGSPLHF
>TRBD1|TRBV14|TRBJ2-2|NA
TGTGCCAGCAGCCCGTCCACTATGACAGGGTTGAAGAACACCGGGGAGCTGTTTTTT
CASSPSTMTGLKNTGELFF
>TRBD1|TRBV6-6|TRBJ2-3|NA
TGTGCCAGTCGCACCGCCGGGACAGACTACACAGATACGCAGTATTTT
CASRTAGTDYTDTQYF
>NA|TRBV18|TRBJ1-1|NA
TGTGCCAGCTCACCCACCCAGGGTAACACTGAAGCTTTCTTT
CASSPTQGNTEAFF
>NA|TRBV4-1|TRBJ1-2|NA
TGCGCCAGCAGCCCAGGATTAGAGAATGGCTACACCTTC
CASSPGLENGYTF
>TRBD1|TRBV24-1|TRBJ1-2|NA
TGTGCCACCAGTGACGAGAAGACAGGGCTCAGGGGCTACACCTTC
CATSDEKTGLRGYTF
>TRBD1|TRBV2|TRBJ1-2|NA
TGTGCCAGCAGCGCCCCCGGGACAGGGTATAGCTATGGCTACACCTTC
CASSAPGTGYSYGYTF
>TRBD2|TRBV5-1|TRBJ2-2|NA
TGCGCCAGTGGCGGGGGGACGAGCACCGGGGAGCTGTTTTTT
CASGGGTSTGELFF
>NA|TRBV27|TRBJ1-1|NA
TGTGCCAGCAGTTTTTCAAGGCCCTTCGACAGGGAAGCTTTCTTT
CASSFSRPFDREAFF
>TRBD1|TRBV9|TRBJ1-2|NA
TGTGCCAGCAGCGTAGCTCCCGGGACAGGACCCGACTATGGCTACACCTTC
CASSVAPGTGPDYGYTF
>TRBD2|TRBV7-2|TRBJ2-1|NA
TGTGCCAGCAGCTGGGGGACTAGCGACTACAATGAGCAGTTCTTC
CASSWGTSDYNEQFF
>TRBD2|TRBV4-2|TRBJ2-1|NA
TGTGCCAGCAGCCAGGGGACTAGCGGGGGGGTGGAGCAGTTCTTC
CASSQGTSGGVEQFF
>TRBD1|TRBV10-3|TRBJ1-1|NA
TGTGCCATCAGTGACCGACAGGGAAACACTGAAGCTTTCTTT
CAISDRQGNTEAFF
>TRBD1|TRBV6-5|TRBJ1-2|NA
TGTGCCAGCACCATCGGACAGGCGAACTATGGCTACACCTTC
CASTIGQANYGYTF
>NA|TRBV9|TRBJ1-1|NA
TGTGCCAGCAGCCACGGCGGGGGGATGAACACTGAAGCTTTCTTT
CASSHGGGMNTEAFF
>TRBD1|TRBV10-1|TRBJ2-7|once
TGCGCCAGCAGTGATCCCGGGACAGGGTTCCCTGAGCAGTACTTC
CASSDPGTGFPEQYF
>NA|TRBV4-3|TRBJ1-2|NA
TGCGCCAGCAGCCAAGATAGGAGCTATGGCTACACCTTC
CASSQDRSYGYTF
>NA|TRBV4-2|TRBJ2-5|NA
TGTGCCAGCAGCCAAGAGTTCGGCAGGGAAGAGACCCAGTACTTC
CASSQEFGREETQYF
>TRBD1|TRBV6-6|TRBJ2-5|NA
TGTGCCAGCAGTTACGAGGGACAGAGGGGAGAGACCCAGTACTTC
CASSYEGQRGETQYF
>TRBD2|TRBV14|TRBJ2-2|NA
TGTGCCAGCAGCCGGTTTGCGGGGGCCGGGGAGCTGTTTTTT
CASSRFAGAGELFF
>TRBD1|TRBV6-1|TRBJ1-6|NA
TGTGCCAGCAGTGAAATGGGCAGGGGGCATTCACCCCTCCACTTT
CASSEMGRGHSPLHF
>TRBD1|TRBV3-1/TRBV3-2|TRBJ2-1|NA
TGTGCCAGCACCAGGGACAGGGGATACAATGAGCAGTTCTTC
CASTRDRGYNEQFF
>TRBD2|TRBV19|TRBJ2-3|once
TGTGCCAGTAGTAGACTAGCGGGGGGCCAGGATACGCAGTATTTT
CASSRLAGGQDTQYF
>NA|TRBV7-9|TRBJ2-2|NA
TGTGCCAGCAGCTGGGCAGGGGCCGGGGAGCTGTTTTTT
CASSWAGAGELFF
>NA|TRBV6-5|TRBJ1-4|NA
TGTGCCAGCAGTTATGAAGGGAAGCGGGAAAAACTGTTTTTT
CASSYEGKREKLFF
>TRBD2|TRBV28|TRBJ2-6|NA
TGTGCCAGCAGGGCGGGGGGCTCTGGGGCCAACGTCCTGACTTTC
CASRAGGSGANVLTF
>TRBD1|TRBV27|TRBJ1-5|NA
TGTGCCAGCAGTTTATCGGACAGGTTGTATAGCAATCAGCCCCAGCATTTT
CASSLSDRLYSNQPQHF
>TRBD2|TRBV14|TRBJ2-1|NA
TGTGCCAGCAGCCAAGAGCGGGGGGTGAATGAGCAGTTCTTC
CASSQERGVNEQFF
>TRBD1|TRBV3-1/TRBV3-2|TRBJ1-2|NA
TGTGCCAGCAGCCAGAAGGGGGCGCGAGGTTATGGCTACACCTTC
CASSQKGARGYGYTF
>TRBD1|TRBV27|TRBJ1-1|NA
TGTGCCAGCAGTTTAAACTCCGGGACAGGGGGCACTGAAGCTTTCTTT
CASSLNSGTGGTEAFF
>NA|TRBV7-3|TRBJ2-1|NA
TGTGCCAGCAGCTTCGGGCTAGCGAGTATCCATGAGCAGTTCTTC
CASSFGLASIHEQFF
>NA|TRBV7-9|TRBJ2-2|NA
TGTGCCAGCAGCTTAGTACAGGGAGCGACCACCGGGGAGCTGTTTTTT
CASSLVQGATTGELFF
>NA|TRBV7-2|TRBJ2-3|NA
TGTGCCAGCAGCTTAGCTTGGGGAGAAAACACAGATACGCAGTATTTT
CASSLAWGENTDTQYF